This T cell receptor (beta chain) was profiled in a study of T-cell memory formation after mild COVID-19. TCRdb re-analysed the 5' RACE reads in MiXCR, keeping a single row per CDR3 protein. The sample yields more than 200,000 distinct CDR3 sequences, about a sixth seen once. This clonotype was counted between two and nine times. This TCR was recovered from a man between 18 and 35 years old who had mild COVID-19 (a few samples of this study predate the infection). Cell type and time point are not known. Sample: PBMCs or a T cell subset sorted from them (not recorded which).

The CDR3 DNA is TGTGCCAGCAGCTTGAAAGGGAAGGATACGCAGTATTTT. Protein: CASSLKGKDTQYF. The rearrangement links TRBV5-6 to TRBJ2-3; D unclear. Germline V lookup: CDR1 SGHDT, CDR2 YYEEEE. The CDR3 consists of 13 residues. V gave up 1 base and J gave up 6 bases, with 9 bases separating them.